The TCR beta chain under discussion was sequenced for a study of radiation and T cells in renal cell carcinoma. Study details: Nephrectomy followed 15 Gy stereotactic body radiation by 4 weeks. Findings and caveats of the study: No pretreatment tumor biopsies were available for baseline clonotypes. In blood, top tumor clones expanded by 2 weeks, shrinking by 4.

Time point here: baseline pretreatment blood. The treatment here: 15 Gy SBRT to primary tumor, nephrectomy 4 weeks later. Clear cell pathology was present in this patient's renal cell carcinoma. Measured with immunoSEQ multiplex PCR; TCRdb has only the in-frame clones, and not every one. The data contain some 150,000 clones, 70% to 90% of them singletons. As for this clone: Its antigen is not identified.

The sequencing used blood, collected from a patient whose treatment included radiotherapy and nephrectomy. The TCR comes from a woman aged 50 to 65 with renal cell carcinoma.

In DNA, the CDR3 is TGTGCCATCAGTGAGGCGGACGTCAGGGATGGAAACACCATATATTTT. Translation: CAISEADVRDGNTIYF. This rearrangement joins TRBV10-3 to TRBJ1-3; a possible D gene is TRBD1 (5 bases). V lost 2 bases and J lost 3, with 14 bases in between. The CDR3 is 16 residues long. Germline V CDR1 and CDR2: ENHRY, SYGVKD.